This T cell receptor beta chain is drawn from a study of shared clonotypes between healthy human individuals. Germline lookup yields CDR1 WSHSY and CDR2 SAAADI. Deletions cut 2 bases from V and 0 bases from J, with 11 bases between. This CDR3 is built from 15 residues. Once extracted for a subset, genomic DNA was divided evenly among several immunoSEQ plates. Original handling: ImmunoSEQ sequences covered only the junction and lacked quality scores; filtering therefore differed. Some clones are missing from TCRdb's copy, which holds only in-frame ones; the method was immunoSEQ multiplex PCR. The V and J calls and clone size were taken over from that table, and D and trimming were inferred from the DNA. There are roughly 2 million clones in the sample; over 85% occur only once, and 1% to 1.3% lies in the top ten. CD8 cells classed as naive were CD45RO-negative and positively selected for CCR7, excluding terminally differentiated effector memory CD45RA+ cells.

The sequenced sample was naive CD8+ T cells sorted from blood. The origin of this receptor is a man aged 18 to 30 in good health. The chain uses TRBV10-2 and TRBJ2-7, with D tentatively TRBD1 (5 bases). CDR3 in amino acids: CASSERGSSSYEQYF. In DNA form, the CDR3 reads TGCGCCAGCAGTGAGAGGGGATCGAGCTCCTACGAGCAGTACTTC.